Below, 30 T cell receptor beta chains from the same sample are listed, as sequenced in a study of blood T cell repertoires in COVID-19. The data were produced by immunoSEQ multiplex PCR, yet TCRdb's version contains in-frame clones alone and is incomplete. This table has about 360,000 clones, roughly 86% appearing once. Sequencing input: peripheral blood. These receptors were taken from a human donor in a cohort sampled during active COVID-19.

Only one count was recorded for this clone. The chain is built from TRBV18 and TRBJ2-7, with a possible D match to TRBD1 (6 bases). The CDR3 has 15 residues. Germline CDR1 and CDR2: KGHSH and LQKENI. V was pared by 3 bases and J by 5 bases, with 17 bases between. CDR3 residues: CASSPSREQGNEQYF. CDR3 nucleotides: TGTGCCAGCTCACCGAGCCGAGAACAGGGAAACGAGCAGTACTTC. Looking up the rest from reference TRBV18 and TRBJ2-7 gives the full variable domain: NAGVMQNPRHLVRRRGQEARLRCSPMKGHSHVYWYRQLPEEGLKFMVYLQKENIIDESGMPKERFSAEFPKEGPSILRIQQVVRGDSAAYFCASSPSREQGNEQYFGPGTRLTVT.

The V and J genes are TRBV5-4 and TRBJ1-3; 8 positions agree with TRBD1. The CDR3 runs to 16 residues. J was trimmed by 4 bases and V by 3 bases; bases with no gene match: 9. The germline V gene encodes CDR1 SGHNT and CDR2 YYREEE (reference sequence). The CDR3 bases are TGTGCCAGCAGCTCCCAAGGACAGGGTAGGGGAAACACCATATATTTT. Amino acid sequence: CASSSQGQGRGNTIYF.

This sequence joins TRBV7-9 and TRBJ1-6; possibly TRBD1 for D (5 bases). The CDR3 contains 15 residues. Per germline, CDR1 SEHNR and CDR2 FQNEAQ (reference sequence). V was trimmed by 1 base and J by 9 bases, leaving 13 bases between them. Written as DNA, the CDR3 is TGTGCCAGCAGCTTAGGCACAGGATCTACTTCACCCCTCCACTTT. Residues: CASSLGTGSTSPLHF.

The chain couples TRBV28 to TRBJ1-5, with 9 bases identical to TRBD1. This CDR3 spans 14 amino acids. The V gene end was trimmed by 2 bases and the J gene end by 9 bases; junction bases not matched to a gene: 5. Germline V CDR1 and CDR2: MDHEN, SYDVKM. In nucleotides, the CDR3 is TGTGCCAGCAGTTTACGAAGACAGGGGGTGCCCCAGCATTTT. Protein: CASSLRRQGVPQHF.

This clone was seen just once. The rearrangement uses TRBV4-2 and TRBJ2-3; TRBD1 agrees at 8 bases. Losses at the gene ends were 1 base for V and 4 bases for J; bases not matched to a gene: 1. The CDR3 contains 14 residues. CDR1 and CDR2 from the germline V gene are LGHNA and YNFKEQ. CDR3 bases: TGTGCCAGCAGCCAAGGACAGGGGCCAGATACGCAGTATTTT. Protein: CASSQGQGPDTQYF.

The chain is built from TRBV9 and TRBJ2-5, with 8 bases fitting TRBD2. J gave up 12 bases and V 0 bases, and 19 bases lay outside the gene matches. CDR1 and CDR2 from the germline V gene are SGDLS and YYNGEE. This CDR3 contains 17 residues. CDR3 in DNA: TGTGCCAGCAGCGTAGACCCCACGGGAAGGTCGGGAGGGCCAAAGTACTTC. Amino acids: CASSVDPTGRSGGPKYF.

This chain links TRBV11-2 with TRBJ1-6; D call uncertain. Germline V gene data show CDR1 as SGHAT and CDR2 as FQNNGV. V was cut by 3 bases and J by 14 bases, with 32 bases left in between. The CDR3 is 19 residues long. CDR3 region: CASSFLGRPPFVPPRALHF. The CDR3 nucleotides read TGTGCCAGCAGCTTTCTAGGCAGACCCCCGTTCGTGCCCCCGCGGGCCCTCCACTTT. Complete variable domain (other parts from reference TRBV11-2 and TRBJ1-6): EAGVAQSPRYKIIEKRQSVAFWCNPISGHATLYWYQQILGQGPKLLIQFQNNGVVDDSQLPKDRFSAERLKGVDSTLKIQPAKLEDSAVYLCASSFLGRPPFVPPRALHFGNGTRLTVT.

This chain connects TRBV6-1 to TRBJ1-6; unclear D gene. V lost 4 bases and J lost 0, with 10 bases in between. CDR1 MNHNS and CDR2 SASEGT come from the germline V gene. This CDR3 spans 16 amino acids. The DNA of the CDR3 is TGTGCCAGCAGTGTAGACATGAGCTCCTATAATTCACCCCTCCACTTT. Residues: CASSVDMSSYNSPLHF.

Written as DNA, the CDR3 is TGTGCCAGCAGCCAAGTCCAGAACATGAACACTGAAGCTTTCTTT. It yields the protein CASSQVQNMNTEAFF. This sequence joins TRBV3-1 (or the pseudogene TRBV3-2) and TRBJ1-1, with D hard to call. The length of the CDR3 is 15 residues. With 1 base removed from V and 0 bases from J, the gap between germline ends came to 9 bases. Germline V gives CDR1 LGHDT, CDR2 YNNKEL (reference sequence).

The CDR3 sequence is CASSHLAGDSYEQYF. DNA for the CDR3: TGTGCCAGCAGTCACCTAGCGGGAGACTCCTACGAGCAGTACTTC. V usage is TRBV27 and J usage is TRBJ2-7; 10 nucleotides line up with TRBD2. The CDR3 spans 15 residues. V trimming: 5 bases; J trimming: 0 bases; junction bases outside the gene matches: 4. Germline values: CDR1 MNHEY, CDR2 SMNVEV (reference sequence).

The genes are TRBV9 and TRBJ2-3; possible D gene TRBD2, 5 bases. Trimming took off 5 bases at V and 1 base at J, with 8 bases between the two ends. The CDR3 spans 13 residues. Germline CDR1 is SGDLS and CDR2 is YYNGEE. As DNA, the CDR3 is TGTGCCAGCAGTTCGCGGGGCACAGATACGCAGTATTTT. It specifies CASSSRGTDTQYF.

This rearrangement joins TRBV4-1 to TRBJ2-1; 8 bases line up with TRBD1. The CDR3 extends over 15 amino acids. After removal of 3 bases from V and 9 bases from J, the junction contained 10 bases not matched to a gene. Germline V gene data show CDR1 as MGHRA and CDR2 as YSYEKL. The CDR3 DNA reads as TGCGCCAGCAGCCATGCACAGGGGGGTAAGGGTGAGCAGTTCTTC. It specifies CASSHAQGGKGEQFF.

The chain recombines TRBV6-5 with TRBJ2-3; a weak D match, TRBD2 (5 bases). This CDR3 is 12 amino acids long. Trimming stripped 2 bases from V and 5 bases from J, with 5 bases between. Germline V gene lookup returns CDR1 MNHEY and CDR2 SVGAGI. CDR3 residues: CASSYAGDTQYF. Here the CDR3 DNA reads TGTGCCAGCAGTTACGCGGGAGATACGCAGTATTTT.

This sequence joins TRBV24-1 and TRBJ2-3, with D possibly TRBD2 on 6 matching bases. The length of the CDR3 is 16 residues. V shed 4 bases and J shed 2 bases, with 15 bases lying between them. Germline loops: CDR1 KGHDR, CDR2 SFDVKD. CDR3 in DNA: TGTGCCACCAGTGACTCCCTTGCGGGGATCACAGATACGCAGTATTTT. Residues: CATSDSLAGITDTQYF.

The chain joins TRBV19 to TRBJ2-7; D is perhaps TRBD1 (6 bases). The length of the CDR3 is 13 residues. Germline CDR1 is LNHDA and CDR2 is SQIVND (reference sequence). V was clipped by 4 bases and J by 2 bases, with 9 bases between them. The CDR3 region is CASSTGTTYEQYF. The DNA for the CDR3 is TGTGCCAGTAGTACCGGGACAACCTACGAGCAGTACTTC.

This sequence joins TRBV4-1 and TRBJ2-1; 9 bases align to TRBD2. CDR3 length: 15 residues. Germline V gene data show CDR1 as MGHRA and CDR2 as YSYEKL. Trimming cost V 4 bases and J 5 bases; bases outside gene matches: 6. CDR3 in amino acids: CASSRAGGPDNEQFF. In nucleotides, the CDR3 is TGCGCCAGCAGCCGGGCGGGAGGGCCCGACAATGAGCAGTTCTTC.

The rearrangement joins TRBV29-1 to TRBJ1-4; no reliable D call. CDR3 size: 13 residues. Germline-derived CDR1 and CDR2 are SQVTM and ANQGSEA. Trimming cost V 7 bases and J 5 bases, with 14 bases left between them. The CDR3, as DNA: TGCAGCGCCCGCGGGAGGGAGAATGAAAAACTGTTTTTT. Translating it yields CSARGRENEKLFF.

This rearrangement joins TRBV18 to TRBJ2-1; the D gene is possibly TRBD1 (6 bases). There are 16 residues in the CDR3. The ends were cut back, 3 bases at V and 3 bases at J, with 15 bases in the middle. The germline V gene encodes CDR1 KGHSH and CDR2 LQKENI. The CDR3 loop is CASSPSNRDIYNEQFF. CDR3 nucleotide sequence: TGTGCCAGCTCACCCTCAAACCGGGACATCTACAATGAGCAGTTCTTC.

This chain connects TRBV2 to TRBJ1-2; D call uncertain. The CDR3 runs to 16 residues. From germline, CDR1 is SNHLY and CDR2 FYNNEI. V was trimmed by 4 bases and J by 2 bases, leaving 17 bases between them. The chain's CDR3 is CASSGREAVGNYGYTF. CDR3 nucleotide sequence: TGTGCCAGCAGTGGGAGGGAAGCGGTGGGGAACTATGGCTACACCTTC.

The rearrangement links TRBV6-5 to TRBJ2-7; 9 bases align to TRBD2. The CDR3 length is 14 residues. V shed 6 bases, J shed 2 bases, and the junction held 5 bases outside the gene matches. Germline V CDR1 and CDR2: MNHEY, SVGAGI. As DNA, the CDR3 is TGTGCCAGCAGATCGGGACTAGCTACCTACGAGCAGTACTTC. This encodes CASRSGLATYEQYF.

This chain's CDR3 is CASTPSPMSSQPQHF. The CDR3 coding sequence is TGTGCCAGCACCCCCTCCCCCATGAGCTCTCAGCCCCAGCATTTT. The chain has TRBV6-5 and TRBJ1-5; D not certain. CDR1 MNHEY and CDR2 SVGAGI come from the germline V gene. Deletions cut 7 bases from V and 6 bases from J, with 19 bases between. The CDR3 is made up of 15 amino acids.

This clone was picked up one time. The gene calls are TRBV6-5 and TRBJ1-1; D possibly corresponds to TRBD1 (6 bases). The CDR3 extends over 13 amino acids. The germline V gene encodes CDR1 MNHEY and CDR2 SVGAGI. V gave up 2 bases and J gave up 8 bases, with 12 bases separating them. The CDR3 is CASSYKGEREAFF. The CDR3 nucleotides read TGTGCCAGCAGTTACAAGGGGGAAAGAGAAGCTTTCTTT.

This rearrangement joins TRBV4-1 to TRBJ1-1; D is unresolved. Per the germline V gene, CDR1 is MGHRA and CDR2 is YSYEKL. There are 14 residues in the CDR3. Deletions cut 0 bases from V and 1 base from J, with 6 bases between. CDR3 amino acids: CASSQEVRNTEAFF. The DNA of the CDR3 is TGCGCCAGCAGCCAAGAGGTCAGGAACACTGAAGCTTTCTTT.

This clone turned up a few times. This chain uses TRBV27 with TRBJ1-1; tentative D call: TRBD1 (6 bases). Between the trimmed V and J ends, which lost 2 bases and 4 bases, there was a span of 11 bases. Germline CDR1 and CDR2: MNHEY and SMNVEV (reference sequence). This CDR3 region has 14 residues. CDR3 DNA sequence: TGTGCCAGCAGTTTAAACAGGGCGGGCACTGAAGCTTTCTTT. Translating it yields CASSLNRAGTEAFF.

CDR3 residues: CATSPVRTGVEKLFF. CDR3 nucleotide sequence: TGTGCCACCAGCCCCGTGAGGACAGGGGTCGAAAAACTGTTTTTT. The genes are TRBV15 and TRBJ1-4; TRBD1 matches 9 bases. There are 15 residues in the CDR3. From germline, CDR1 is LNHNV and CDR2 YYDKDF (reference sequence). With 5 bases clipped from V and 8 bases from J, the junction kept 9 bases outside the gene matches.

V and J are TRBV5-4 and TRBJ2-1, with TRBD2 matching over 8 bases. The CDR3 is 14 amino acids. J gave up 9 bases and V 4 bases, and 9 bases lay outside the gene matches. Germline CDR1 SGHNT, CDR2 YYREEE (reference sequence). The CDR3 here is CASSLSGGLVEQFF. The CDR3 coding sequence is TGTGCCAGCAGCCTTTCGGGGGGGCTCGTTGAGCAGTTCTTC.

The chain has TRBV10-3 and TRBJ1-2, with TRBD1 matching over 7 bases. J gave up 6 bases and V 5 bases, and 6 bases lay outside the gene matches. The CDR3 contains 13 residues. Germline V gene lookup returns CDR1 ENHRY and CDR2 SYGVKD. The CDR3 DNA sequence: TGTGCCATCAGTAATACAGGGGAGGATGGCTACACCTTC. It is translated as CAISNTGEDGYTF.

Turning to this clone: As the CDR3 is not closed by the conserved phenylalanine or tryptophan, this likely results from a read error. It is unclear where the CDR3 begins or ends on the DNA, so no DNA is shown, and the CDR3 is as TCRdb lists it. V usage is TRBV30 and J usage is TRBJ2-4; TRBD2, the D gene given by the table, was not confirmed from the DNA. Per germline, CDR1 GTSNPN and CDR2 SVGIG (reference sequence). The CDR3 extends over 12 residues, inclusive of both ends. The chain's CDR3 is CAWSDNRRVVSI.

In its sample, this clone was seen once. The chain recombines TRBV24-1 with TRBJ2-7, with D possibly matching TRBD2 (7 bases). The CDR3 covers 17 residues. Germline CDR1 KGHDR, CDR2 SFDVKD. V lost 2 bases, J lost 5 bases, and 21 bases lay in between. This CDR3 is CATSDSGGQGFMDEQYF. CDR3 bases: TGTGCCACCAGTGATTCCGGGGGGCAGGGATTTATGGACGAGCAGTACTTC.

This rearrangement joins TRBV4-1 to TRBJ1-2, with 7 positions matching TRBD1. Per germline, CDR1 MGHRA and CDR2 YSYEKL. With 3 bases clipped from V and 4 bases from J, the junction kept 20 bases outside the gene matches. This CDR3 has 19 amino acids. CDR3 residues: CASSQPSDRPIIRGYGYTF. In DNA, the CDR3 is TGCGCCAGCAGCCAGCCCTCGGACAGGCCTATTATTAGGGGCTATGGCTACACCTTC.